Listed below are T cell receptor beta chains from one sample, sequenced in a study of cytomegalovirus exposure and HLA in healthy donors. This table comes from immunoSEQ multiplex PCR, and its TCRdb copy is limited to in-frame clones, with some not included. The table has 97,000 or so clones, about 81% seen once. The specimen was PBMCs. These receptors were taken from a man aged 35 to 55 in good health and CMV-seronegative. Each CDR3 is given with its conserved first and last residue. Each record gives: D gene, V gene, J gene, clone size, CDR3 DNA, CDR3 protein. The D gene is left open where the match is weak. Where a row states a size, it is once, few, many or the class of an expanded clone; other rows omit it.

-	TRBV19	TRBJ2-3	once	TGTGCCAGTAGTACCGGGGATAGCACAGATACGCAGTATTTT	CASSTGDSTDTQYF
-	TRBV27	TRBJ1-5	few	TGTGCCAGCAGTCAAGGTCGGGGCAATCAGCCCCAGCATTTT	CASSQGRGNQPQHF
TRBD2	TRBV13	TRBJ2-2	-	TGTGCCAGCAGCCTATCCCTAATAGCGGGGGGAACGAACACCGGGGAGCTGTTTTTT	CASSLSLIAGGTNTGELFF
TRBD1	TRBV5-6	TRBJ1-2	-	TGTGCCAGCAGAGAGGGACAGGAAAATTATGGCTACACCTTC	CASREGQENYGYTF
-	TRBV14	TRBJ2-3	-	TGTGCCAGCAGCCAAGATAGTTGGCTAGCAACAGATACGCAGTATTTT	CASSQDSWLATDTQYF
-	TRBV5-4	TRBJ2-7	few	TGTGCCAGCAGCTTGCGGCAGGGGTACGAGCAGTACTTC	CASSLRQGYEQYF
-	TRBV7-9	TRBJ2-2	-	TGTGCCAGCAGCTCTGAAGAGATAATGAACACCGGGGAGCTGTTTTTT	CASSSEEIMNTGELFF
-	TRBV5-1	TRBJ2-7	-	TGCGCCAGCATGGGGCAGGGCTGGGACGAGCAGTACTTC	CASMGQGWDEQYF
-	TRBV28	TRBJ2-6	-	TGTGCCAGCAGTTTATGGTCGCGGGGCTCTGGGGCCAACGTCCTGACTTTC	CASSLWSRGSGANVLTF
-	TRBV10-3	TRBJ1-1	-	TGTGCCATCAGTGGTTTTATGAACACTGAAGCTTTCTTT	CAISGFMNTEAFF
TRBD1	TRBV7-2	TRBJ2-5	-	TGTGCCAGCAGCAAATTCGGACAGGGGGCTTTTGAGACCCAGTACTTC	CASSKFGQGAFETQYF
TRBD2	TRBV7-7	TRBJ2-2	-	TGTGCCATCCCAGCGGGGGAGGGAACCGGGGAGCTGTTTTTT	CAIPAGEGTGELFF
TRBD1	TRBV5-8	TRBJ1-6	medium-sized	TGTGCCAGCAGCTTGTATTCCGGGACAGCTGGTTCACCCCTCCACTTT	CASSLYSGTAGSPLHF
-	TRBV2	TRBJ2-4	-	TGTGCCAGCCAGGGGCTACTCCTGGGGATTCAGTACTTC	CASQGLLLGIQYF
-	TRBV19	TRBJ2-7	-	TGTGCCACACGGGACATCACCTACGAGCAGTACTTC	CATRDITYEQYF
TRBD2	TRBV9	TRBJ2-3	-	TGTGCCAGCAGTGCAACTAGCGGGGGGAGAGATACGCAGTATTTT	CASSATSGGRDTQYF
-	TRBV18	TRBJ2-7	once	TGTGCCAGCTCACCTGGGACACTCGCTCCCTACGAGCAGTACTTC	CASSPGTLAPYEQYF
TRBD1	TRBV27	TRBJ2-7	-	TGTGCCAGCAGTACAGGACAGGGCACTTCCTACGAGCAGTACTTC	CASSTGQGTSYEQYF
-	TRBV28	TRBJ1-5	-	TGTGCCAGCGGGAGGCAGGTCAATCAGCCCCAGCATTTT	CASGRQVNQPQHF
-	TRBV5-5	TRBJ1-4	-	TGTGCCAGCAGCTTGGCGACTTGGAGGGGAGCAACTAATGAAAAACTGTTTTTT	CASSLATWRGATNEKLFF
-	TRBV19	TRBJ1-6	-	TGTGCCAGTATGGAGGGCGCTTTTGTAGGATCACCCCTCCACTTT	CASMEGAFVGSPLHF
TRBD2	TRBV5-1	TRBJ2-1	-	TGCGCCAGCAGTCAAAGACTAGCGGGGGGGGATGAGCAGTTCTTC	CASSQRLAGGDEQFF
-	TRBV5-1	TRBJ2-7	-	TGCGCCAGCAGCTTGGATGGTATGGGGCTATACGAGCAGTACTTC	CASSLDGMGLYEQYF
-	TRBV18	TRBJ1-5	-	TGTGCCAGCTCACCAGTGCCGGGTAGCAATCAGCCCCAGCATTTT	CASSPVPGSNQPQHF
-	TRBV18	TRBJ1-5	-	TGTGCCAGCGCTGCTACAGGGTTGGTCAATCAGCCCCAGCATTTT	CASAATGLVNQPQHF
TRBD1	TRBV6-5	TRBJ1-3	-	TGTGCCAGCAGCCGACAGGGGATAGGAGGAAACACCATATATTTT	CASSRQGIGGNTIYF
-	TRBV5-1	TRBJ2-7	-	TGCGCCAGCAGCCGAACGACAGGCAGCTACGAGCAGTACTTC	CASSRTTGSYEQYF
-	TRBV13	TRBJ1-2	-	TGTGCCAGCAGCCTCGCTGCAGACTCCTATGGCTACACCTTC	CASSLAADSYGYTF
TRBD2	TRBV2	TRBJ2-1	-	TGTGCCAGCAAGGGAGGGGTAGGTTCCTACAATGAGCAGTTCTTC	CASKGGVGSYNEQFF
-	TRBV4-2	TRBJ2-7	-	TGTGCCAGCAGCCAAGATGTCCTACAGTCCTACGAGCAGTACTTC	CASSQDVLQSYEQYF
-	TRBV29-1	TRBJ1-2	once	TGCACCCTCCCGGGGGACTATGGCTACACCTTC	CTLPGDYGYTF
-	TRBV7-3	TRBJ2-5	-	TGTGCCAGCAGCTTGGGGGGACAGCCTTTCCAAGAGACCCAGTACTTC	CASSLGGQPFQETQYF
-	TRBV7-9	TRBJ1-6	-	TGTGCCAGCAGCTATATCGGTGGGCGCCATTCACCCCTCCACTTT	CASSYIGGRHSPLHF
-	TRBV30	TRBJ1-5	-	TGTGCCTGGAGTCGCGACAATAGCAATCAGCCCCAGCATTTT	CAWSRDNSNQPQHF
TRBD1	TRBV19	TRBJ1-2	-	TGTGCCAGTAGTGGGGCAGGGGGCGCTTTTTTCTCTGGCTACACCTTC	CASSGAGGAFFSGYTF
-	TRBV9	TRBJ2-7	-	TGTGCCAGCAGCGGGCAGGGGGGTCTTAACGAGCAGTACTTC	CASSGQGGLNEQYF
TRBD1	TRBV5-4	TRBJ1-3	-	TGTGCCAGCAGCTTGGATCCGGGACAGGGGGGACACACCATATATTTT	CASSLDPGQGGHTIYF
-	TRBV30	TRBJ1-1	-	TGTGCCTGGAGCCCTAGAGTAGTGTTGACAGTGAACACTGAAGCTTTCTTT	CAWSPRVVLTVNTEAFF
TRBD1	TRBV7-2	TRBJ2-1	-	TGTGCCAGCAGCGCGCGGCCGGGACAGGTCTACAATGAGCAGTTCTTC	CASSARPGQVYNEQFF
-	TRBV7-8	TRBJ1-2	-	TGTGCCAGCACCCTAAACCAGGGAAGTGGCTACACCTTC	CASTLNQGSGYTF
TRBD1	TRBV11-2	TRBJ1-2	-	TGTGCCAGCAGCTTAGAACCGGGACAGTCGGAGGCCTATGGCTACACCTTC	CASSLEPGQSEAYGYTF
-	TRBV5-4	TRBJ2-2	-	TGTGCCAGCAGCTTTGGGACTTGGGAGCTGTTTTTT	CASSFGTWELFF
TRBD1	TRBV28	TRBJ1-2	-	TGTGCCAGCATCATGACAGGGCAGACCTATGGCTACACCTTC	CASIMTGQTYGYTF
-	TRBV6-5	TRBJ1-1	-	TGTGCCAGCAGTTACTCCTCAGGTTTGCAAACTCAAGCTTTCTTT	CASSYSSGLQTQAFF
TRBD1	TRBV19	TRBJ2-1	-	TGTGCCAGTAGTAGGACAGGGGTGGGGGATGAGCAGTTCTTC	CASSRTGVGDEQFF
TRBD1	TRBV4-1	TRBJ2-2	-	TGCGCCAGCAGCGGAGGGGTGGGGACAGGGCTCGTCGGGGAGCTGTTTTTT	CASSGGVGTGLVGELFF
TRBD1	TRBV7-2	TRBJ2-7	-	TGTGCCAGCAGCTTAGCACAGGGGGACTACGAGCAGTACTTC	CASSLAQGDYEQYF
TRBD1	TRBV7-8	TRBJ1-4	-	TGTGCCAGCAGCTTGAGACAGGGCTTTGGTGAAAAACTGTTTTTT	CASSLRQGFGEKLFF
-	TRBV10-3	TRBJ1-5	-	TGTGCCATCAGTGAAGGGGGTGGCGGAGATCAGCCCCAGCATTTT	CAISEGGGGDQPQHF
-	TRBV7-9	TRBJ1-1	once	TGTGCCAGCAGCCCTGACACTGAAGCTTTCTTT	CASSPDTEAFF
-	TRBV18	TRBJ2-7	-	TGTGCCAGCTCAAGATCACAGGGTCTCGCCTACGAGCAGTACTTC	CASSRSQGLAYEQYF
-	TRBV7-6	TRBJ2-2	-	TGTGCCAGCAGCTTAGATACAGCCGGGGAGCTGTTTTTT	CASSLDTAGELFF
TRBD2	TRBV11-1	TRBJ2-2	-	TGTGCCAGCAGCTTACGGGGGGGCGGTGGCACCGGGGAGCTGTTTTTT	CASSLRGGGGTGELFF
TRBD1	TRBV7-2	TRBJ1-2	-	TGTGCCAGCAGCGAGACAGGGACCAATAACTATGGCTACACCTTC	CASSETGTNNYGYTF
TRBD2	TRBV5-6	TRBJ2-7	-	TGTGCCAGCAGCATAGCGGGGAGGTATTACGAGCAGTACTTC	CASSIAGRYYEQYF